Listed below are T cell receptor beta chains from one sample, sequenced in a study of blood T cell repertoires in COVID-19. Generated by immunoSEQ multiplex PCR, the TCRdb table keeps only in-frame clones and is missing some. This sample yields about 190,000 clones, of which around 80% are seen a single time; 9.5% to 15% belongs to the top ten. The source material was peripheral blood. All receptors derive from a woman aged 45 to 65 with acute or convalescent COVID-19. Each CDR3 is given with its conserved first and last residue. A D gene is named only where the DNA matches it firmly. Rows may omit the clone size; those that give it use once, few, many or a size class.

CDR3 protein | CDR3 DNA | CDR3 length | clone size | J gene | V gene | D gene
CASTWGGSNQPQHF | TGTGCCAGCACCTGGGGAGGGTCCAATCAGCCCCAGCATTTT | 14 | NA | TRBJ1-5 | TRBV28 | NA
CASSPRTGTNEKLFF | TGCGCCAGCAGCCCTAGAACAGGGACTAATGAAAAACTGTTTTTT | 15 | NA | TRBJ1-4 | TRBV4-1 | NA
CASSIDRSGVNEQYF | TGTGCCAGTAGTATAGATCGCTCAGGGGTGAACGAGCAGTACTTC | 15 | NA | TRBJ2-7 | TRBV19 | NA
CSAIDSRTSNEKLFF | TGCAGCGCTATTGACAGTCGGACGAGTAATGAAAAACTGTTTTTT | 15 | NA | TRBJ1-4 | TRBV29-1 | NA
CASSASTGGRRETQYF | TGTGCCAGCAGTGCGAGTACCGGGGGGCGCCGGGAGACCCAGTACTTC | 16 | NA | TRBJ2-5 | TRBV25-1 | NA
CASSPQTGQLYGYTF | TGTGCCAGCAGCCCCCAGACGGGACAGCTCTATGGCTACACCTTC | 15 | few | TRBJ1-2 | TRBV9 | TRBD1
CASSLSGHEQYF | TGTGCCAGCAGCTTATCAGGCCACGAGCAGTACTTC | 12 | NA | TRBJ2-7 | TRBV7-2 | NA
CASSRTQGGGTEAFF | TGCGCCAGCAGTCGGACTCAAGGGGGAGGGACTGAAGCTTTCTTT | 15 | NA | TRBJ1-1 | TRBV5-1 | NA
CASSLETGGPHEQFF | TGTGCCAGCAGCTTAGAAACGGGAGGGCCCCATGAGCAGTTCTTC | 15 | NA | TRBJ2-1 | TRBV7-2 | TRBD2
CASSQTTGPGELFF | TGTGCCAGCAGCCAAACAACAGGGCCCGGGGAGCTGTTTTTT | 14 | NA | TRBJ2-2 | TRBV14 | NA
CASSVEFSGELFF | TGTGCCAGCAGTGTCGAGTTCTCCGGGGAGCTGTTTTTT | 13 | NA | TRBJ2-2 | TRBV2 | NA
CASTPEGTGELFF | TGTGCCAGCACCCCGGAGGGAACCGGGGAGCTGTTTTTT | 13 | NA | TRBJ2-2 | TRBV7-9 | NA
CASSLDPAGSSGANVLTF | TGTGCCAGCAGCTTGGATCCTGCAGGCAGCTCTGGGGCCAACGTCCTGACTTTC | 18 | once | TRBJ2-6 | TRBV7-2 | NA
CASSGGQSYNEQFF | TGCGCCAGCAGCGGGGGACAGTCCTACAATGAGCAGTTCTTC | 14 | NA | TRBJ2-1 | TRBV5-1 | TRBD1
CSARVGGTQYF | TGCAGTGCTAGAGTCGGAGGTACGCAGTATTTT | 11 | NA | TRBJ2-3 | TRBV20-1 | NA
CASSQQQGGFPNYGYTF | TGCGCCAGCAGCCAGCAACAGGGGGGGTTTCCTAACTATGGCTACACCTTC | 17 | NA | TRBJ1-2 | TRBV5-1 | TRBD1
CASSLAAGLDGYTF | TGCGCCAGCAGCTTGGCCGCCGGACTGGATGGCTACACCTTC | 14 | NA | TRBJ1-2 | TRBV5-1 | NA
CASQAGPSYNEQFF | TGTGCCAGCCAAGCGGGGCCCTCCTACAATGAGCAGTTCTTC | 14 | NA | TRBJ2-1 | TRBV6-6 | TRBD2
CASGPRQGANTGELFF | TGTGCCAGCGGTCCCCGACAGGGAGCGAACACCGGGGAGCTGTTTTTT | 16 | few | TRBJ2-2 | TRBV28 | TRBD1
CAISEGQGNTDTQYF | TGTGCCATCAGTGAAGGACAGGGGAACACAGATACGCAGTATTTT | 15 | few | TRBJ2-3 | TRBV10-3 | TRBD1
CASSLTGTSLTYEQYF | TGTGCCAGTAGCCTCACCGGGACATCACTTACCTACGAGCAGTACTTC | 16 | NA | TRBJ2-7 | TRBV19 | NA
CAWSETGMNEKLFF | TGTGCCTGGAGCGAGACAGGGATGAATGAAAAACTGTTTTTT | 14 | NA | TRBJ1-4 | TRBV30 | TRBD1
CASKSGSRPNTEAFF | TGTGCCAGTAAGTCGGGGAGCAGACCGAACACTGAAGCTTTCTTT | 15 | many | TRBJ1-1 | TRBV19 | NA
CASSALGRRLLNTEAFF | TGTGCCAGCAGCGCCCTCGGTCGGCGACTACTGAACACTGAAGCTTTCTTT | 17 | once | TRBJ1-1 | TRBV5-6 | NA
CASGLGTSYNEQFF | TGTGCTAGTGGTTTGGGGACTAGCTACAATGAGCAGTTCTTC | 14 | NA | TRBJ2-1 | TRBV12-5 | TRBD2
CASSYSQVRGSNEQYF | TGTGCCAGCAGTTATTCTCAGGTTAGGGGCAGCAACGAGCAGTACTTC | 16 | NA | TRBJ2-7 | TRBV6-2/TRBV6-3 | NA
CATRHSAPGGANVLTF | TGTGCCACGAGACACAGTGCCCCTGGTGGGGCCAACGTCCTGACTTTC | 16 | NA | TRBJ2-6 | TRBV15 | NA
CASSLGPGTNSPLHF | TGTGCCAGCAGCTTAGGACCAGGCACTAATTCACCCCTCCACTTT | 15 | NA | TRBJ1-6 | TRBV7-8 | NA
CAWSAGVLGNYGYTF | TGTGCCTGGAGCGCCGGGGTCCTGGGGAACTATGGCTACACCTTC | 15 | NA | TRBJ1-2 | TRBV30 | NA